This T cell receptor (beta chain) was captured in a study of early T cells in non-severe SARS-CoV-2 infection. Overall study context: The input, bulk RNA from unsorted whole blood, was sequenced, and chains were unpaired.

V lost 2 bases to trimming and J lost 1 base; unmatched junction nucleotides: 4. The CDR3 is made up of 15 amino acids. Germline V lookup: CDR1 MNHEY, CDR2 SVGAGI. As part of library construction, unique molecular identifiers were attached to individual cDNA molecules. TCRdb independently ran MiXCR on the 5' RACE reads; one entry per CDR3 protein. The sample shows about 62,000 distinct CDR3 sequences, 8.5% to 9.5% of them seen only once. Study-wide results and limits: Anti-spike CD8 responses were favored in VDJdb matching, and private and CD4 specificities were missed.

Regarding this clonotype: The antigen is not known.

This chain connects TRBV6-5 to TRBJ1-2; 7 bases match TRBD1. The clonotype originates from an adult who was a healthcare worker with PCR-confirmed SARS-CoV-2 infection or an uninfected control (not recorded which). The sample comprised whole blood. CDR3 DNA sequence: TGTGCCAGCAGTTACGGGGCAGGGGGTAACTATGGCTACACCTTC. Encoded protein: CASSYGAGGNYGYTF.